The 16 T cell receptor beta chains below come from one sample, sequenced in a study of CD4 T cells in relation to SARS-CoV-2 and coronaviruses. TCRdb's table, derived via immunoSEQ multiplex PCR, lists solely in-frame clones and lacks some. The repertoire holds about 26,000 clones, with around 73% as singletons. No antigen has been assigned to these receptors. Before the COVID-19 pandemic, during about 2010-2019, CD4+ T cells were taken from unexposed donors. CD4+ T cells were isolated from the cells after around 11 days of culture. The sequencing input was CD4+ T cells from PBMCs, cultured in vitro. Every receptor here comes from a human donor in good health.

J is TRBJ2-1 and V is TRBV4-1; 13 bases match TRBD2. This CDR3 has 17 amino acids. From germline, CDR1 is MGHRA and CDR2 YSYEKL. V lost 4 bases and J lost 7; bases outside the gene matches: 10. As DNA, the CDR3 is TGCGCCAGCAGCCCCCGAGCACTAGCGGGAGGGTGGAATGAGCAGTTCTTC. Its translation: CASSPRALAGGWNEQFF.

This clone appeared a single time. This chain connects TRBV7-2 to TRBJ2-3; 9 bases fit TRBD2. This CDR3 is 16 amino acids long. The germline V gene encodes CDR1 SGHTA and CDR2 FQGNSA. Trimming cost V 5 bases and J 1 base; bases outside gene matches: 7. This CDR3 reads CASSPRSGGGTDTQYF. CDR3 bases: TGTGCCAGCAGCCCACGTAGCGGGGGAGGCACAGATACGCAGTATTTT.

The chain is built from TRBV7-2 and TRBJ2-2; D possibly matches TRBD1 or TRBD2 (5 bases each). The CDR3 is 16 residues long. Germline CDR1 is SGHTA and CDR2 is FQGNSA. V lost 2 bases and J lost 3, with 13 bases in between. The CDR3 region is CASSLPGRRYTGELFF. The CDR3 bases are TGTGCCAGCAGCTTACCGGGACGGAGGTACACCGGGGAGCTGTTTTTT.

The rearrangement uses TRBV19 and TRBJ1-2, with 9 bases aligning to TRBD1. Germline values: CDR1 LNHDA, CDR2 SQIVND (reference sequence). J gave up 1 base and V 10 bases, and 10 bases lay outside the gene matches. The CDR3 is 15 residues long. CDR3 coding DNA: TGTGCCAACCTGGGGGGACAGGGTATTAACTATGGCTACACCTTC. Amino acids: CANLGGQGINYGYTF.

The gene calls are TRBV5-5 and TRBJ1-2; 9 bases line up with TRBD1. The CDR3 loop spans 14 amino acids. V gave up 4 bases and J gave up 10 bases; unmatched junction bases: 11. Germline V gene data show CDR1 as SGHKS and CDR2 as YYEKEE (reference sequence). The CDR3 sequence is CASSAEGQGLTYTF. In DNA, the CDR3 is TGTGCCAGCAGCGCCGAGGGACAGGGCCTTACCTACACCTTC.

The genes are TRBV5-1 and TRBJ2-2; possible D gene TRBD2, 6 bases. This CDR3 spans 15 amino acids. Trimming removed 3 bases from V and 1 base from J, with 10 bases in between. Germline CDR1 is SGHRS and CDR2 is YFSETQ. CDR3 nucleotides: TGCGCCAGCAGCTCGGGGGACTTGAACACCGGGGAGCTGTTTTTT. It specifies CASSSGDLNTGELFF. Based on the CDR3 plus reference TRBV5-1 and TRBJ2-2, the full variable domain is KAGVTQTPRYLIKTRGQQVTLSCSPISGHRSVSWYQQTPGQGLQFLFEYFSETQRNKGNFPGRFSGRQFSNSRSEMNVSTLELGDSALYLCASSSGDLNTGELFFGEGSRLTVL.

V usage is TRBV5-1 and J usage is TRBJ2-3, with 7 positions matching TRBD2. The CDR3 loop spans 15 amino acids. The V gene end was trimmed by 3 bases and the J gene end by 2 bases; junction bases not matched to a gene: 6. CDR1 and CDR2 from the germline V gene are SGHRS and YFSETQ. The CDR3 loop is CASSSQAGNTDTQYF. DNA of the CDR3: TGCGCCAGCAGCTCCCAAGCGGGAAACACAGATACGCAGTATTTT.

The chain uses TRBV6-2 or TRBV6-3 and TRBJ2-7; D is uncertain. Germline CDR1 reads MNHEY; CDR2 reads SVGEGT. The V gene lost 5 bases and the J gene lost 2 bases, with 10 bases spanning the gap. The CDR3 length is 13 residues. In nucleotides, the CDR3 is TGTGCCAGCAGTCCGACTGAAACCTACGAGCAGTACTTC. Its protein product is CASSPTETYEQYF.

This clone was counted between two and nine times. The V and J genes are TRBV27 and TRBJ2-3, with a tentative D call TRBD1 (6 bases). Germline values: CDR1 MNHEY, CDR2 SMNVEV (reference sequence). V lost 3 bases to trimming and J lost 9 bases, with 10 bases between them. The CDR3 length is 12 residues. The CDR3 DNA reads TGTGCCAGCAGTTTTAAAGGGGGAACGCAGTATTTT. Its protein is CASSFKGGTQYF.

V usage is TRBV9 and J usage is TRBJ1-1; possibly TRBD1 for D (5 bases). This CDR3 is built from 17 residues. Trimming stripped 1 base from V and 0 bases from J, with 16 bases between. The germline CDR1 and CDR2 sequences are SGDLS and YYNGEE. The CDR3 sequence: CASSVSQGTLLNTEAFF. In DNA, the CDR3 is TGTGCCAGCAGCGTATCGCAGGGTACCCTCCTGAACACTGAAGCTTTCTTT.

The CDR3 loop reads CASSGRTEQAYEQYF. CDR3 nucleotides: TGTGCCAGCAGTGGAAGGACGGAGCAGGCCTACGAGCAGTACTTC. The genes are TRBV28 and TRBJ2-7; D uncertain. Trimming stripped 5 bases from V and 2 bases from J, with 16 bases between. Germline CDR1 MDHEN, CDR2 SYDVKM. The CDR3 length is 15 residues.

The chain has TRBV7-9 and TRBJ2-1; D not certain. CDR3 size: 13 residues. Trimming took 1 base from V and 5 from J, leaving 6 bases between them. CDR1 is SEHNR, CDR2 FQNEAQ, per germline (reference sequence). The CDR3 loop is CASSLDRDNEQFF. Written as DNA, the CDR3 is TGTGCCAGCAGCTTAGATAGGGACAATGAGCAGTTCTTC.

This rearrangement joins TRBV2 to TRBJ1-5; D is unresolved. The length of the CDR3 is 17 residues. Germline V CDR1 and CDR2: SNHLY, FYNNEI. V lost 4 bases, J lost 5 bases, and 21 bases lay in between. The CDR3 DNA sequence: TGTGCCAGCAGTGTCTCGCCCACGTCGAGGGAGTATCAGCCCCAGCATTTT. Amino acid sequence: CASSVSPTSREYQPQHF. Using reference TRBV2 and TRBJ1-5 for the parts outside the CDR3, the full variable domain is EPEVTQTPSHQVTQMGQEVILRCVPISNHLYFYWYRQILGQKVEFLVSFYNNEISEKSEIFDDQFSVERPDGSNFTLKIRSTKLEDSAMYFCASSVSPTSREYQPQHFGDGTRLSIL.

The chain combines TRBV7-2 with TRBJ1-2; D is uncertain. The CDR3 totals 15 residues. Germline values: CDR1 SGHTA, CDR2 FQGNSA. V lost 1 base and J 2 bases, leaving 11 bases between the germline ends. The CDR3 spells CASSLGGEANYGYTF. CDR3 in DNA: TGTGCCAGCAGCTTAGGGGGAGAGGCCAACTATGGCTACACCTTC. The full variable domain, rest sourced from reference TRBV7-2 and TRBJ1-2, is GAGVSQSPSNKVTEKGKDVELRCDPISGHTALYWYRQSLGQGLEFLIYFQGNSAPDKSGLPSDRFSAERTGGSVSTLTIQRTQQEDSAVYLCASSLGGEANYGYTFGSGTRLTVV.

The V and J genes are TRBV7-3 and TRBJ2-2; 7 bases line up with TRBD1. Germline assignment: CDR1 SGHTA and CDR2 FQGTGA. Germline trimming cut 4 bases from V and 5 bases from J; bases unmatched to any gene: 13. The CDR3 length is 17 residues. Here the CDR3 reads CASSSFSGQVQTGELFF. Written as DNA, the CDR3 is TGTGCCAGCAGCTCTTTTTCCGGACAGGTCCAAACCGGGGAGCTGTTTTTT.

V usage is TRBV30 and J usage is TRBJ1-1; D possibly corresponds to TRBD1 (6 bases). Germline values: CDR1 GTSNPN, CDR2 SVGIG (reference sequence). CDR3 length: 13 amino acids. The V end lost 0 bases, the J end lost 2 bases, and 7 bases lay between the germline ends. CDR3 nucleotides: TGTGCCTGGAGTGTACAGGGAAACACTGAAGCTTTCTTT. The encoded protein is CAWSVQGNTEAFF.